Listed below are T cell receptor beta chains from one sample, sequenced in a study of identifying expanded T cells in peripheral blood. Using immunoSEQ multiplex PCR, the repertoire was profiled, and TCRdb retains in-frame clones only, with some absent. The sample lists about 78,000 clones; about 88% were seen once. Sequencing was carried out using blood. These TCRs come from a person aged 18 to 75 in good health. Each CDR3 is given with its conserved first and last residue. Fields, in order: D gene, J gene, clone size, V gene, CDR3 DNA, CDR3 protein. D genes are given only for firm matches. Size is omitted from some rows. Given values are once, few, many or a class for expanded clones.

>TRBD1|TRBJ1-1|-|TRBV27
TGTGCCAGCAGTCCCAGGGGGGGGCGTACAGCTGAAGCTTTCTTT
CASSPRGGRTAEAFF
>-|TRBJ1-5|-|TRBV7-2
TGTGCCAGCAGCTTAATGTTTTTCGGCGATCAGCCCCAGCATTTT
CASSLMFFGDQPQHF
>-|TRBJ1-6|-|TRBV5-6
TGTGCCAGCAGCTTAGGACCCCCGGGACACTCCTATAATTCACCCCTCCACTTT
CASSLGPPGHSYNSPLHF
>-|TRBJ1-2|-|TRBV5-1
TGCGCCAGCAGCCCCGACACGGGATCTAACTATGGCTACACCTTC
CASSPDTGSNYGYTF
>-|TRBJ2-7|-|TRBV18
TGTGCCAGCTCACCATATCAGGGTGGTACGGGCGAGCAGTACTTC
CASSPYQGGTGEQYF
>TRBD1|TRBJ2-1|-|TRBV19
TGTGCCAGTAGTATAGATCTAGACAGGGCCTACAATGAGCAGTTCTTC
CASSIDLDRAYNEQFF
>TRBD1|TRBJ2-2|-|TRBV5-4
TGTGCCAGCAGTCGCCCGGGACAGGGGAACACCGGGGAGCTGTTTTTT
CASSRPGQGNTGELFF
>TRBD2|TRBJ2-5|once|TRBV7-2
TGTGCCAGCAGCTTAGCGCGATCCGGGAGGCAGGGACGCCAAGAGACCCAGTACTTC
CASSLARSGRQGRQETQYF
>-|TRBJ2-7|-|TRBV6-1
TGTGCCAGCAATGGTCACAGTAGGTCCTACGAGCAGTACTTC
CASNGHSRSYEQYF
>-|TRBJ2-6|-|TRBV7-9
TGTGCCAGCAGCCCAGGGGCCAACGTCCTGACTTTC
CASSPGANVLTF
>-|TRBJ2-3|-|TRBV7-4
TGTGCCAGGACCCTTAGGGGCCCGCCCACAGATACGCAGTATTTT
CARTLRGPPTDTQYF
>TRBD1|TRBJ1-1|-|TRBV7-9
TGTGCCAGCAGCCCCCGGACAGGGTCTGCGAAGGAAGCTTTCTTT
CASSPRTGSAKEAFF
>-|TRBJ2-3|few|TRBV4-1
TGCGCCAGCAGCCAAGATCGCTGGAGCATAAGCACAGATACGCAGTATTTT
CASSQDRWSISTDTQYF
>-|TRBJ1-1|once|TRBV5-6
TGTGCCAGCAGCTTGGAAGGTCGAGGTGAAGCTTTCTTT
CASSLEGRGEAFF
>-|TRBJ1-1|-|TRBV7-9
TGTGCCAGCAGCTTAGGAGAATTGAACACTGAAGCTTTCTTT
CASSLGELNTEAFF
>-|TRBJ2-7|-|TRBV7-6
TGTGCCAGCAGCTTCGGTACGTCCGACTACGAGCAGTACTTC
CASSFGTSDYEQYF
>-|TRBJ1-5|-|TRBV10-3
TGTGCCATCAGTGAGGTTGTCAATCAGCCCCAGCATTTT
CAISEVVNQPQHF
>-|TRBJ2-6|-|TRBV29-1
TGCAGCGTTAGGGAGGCGGCGGGGGCCAACGTCCTGACTTTC
CSVREAAGANVLTF
>TRBD2|TRBJ2-5|-|TRBV19
TGTGCCAGTAGTATAGTTGTAGCGGGGGACCCCCGCCAAGAGACCCAGTACTTC
CASSIVVAGDPRQETQYF
>-|TRBJ1-4|-|TRBV6-5
TGTGCCAGCAGTTACTCGAGAGGGACTAATGAAAAACTGTTTTTT
CASSYSRGTNEKLFF
>-|TRBJ1-2|few|TRBV6-5
TGTGCCAGCAGACCGACCTACTCCTATGGCTACACCTTC
CASRPTYSYGYTF
>TRBD1|TRBJ1-2|-|TRBV7-2
TGTGCCAGCAGCCAAGGGGACAGGGGTACCCCCGGCTATGGCTACACCTTC
CASSQGDRGTPGYGYTF
>-|TRBJ2-7|-|TRBV28
TGTGCCAGCAGGGAATCGTTATTGTACGAGCAGTACTTC
CASRESLLYEQYF
>TRBD2|TRBJ2-5|-|TRBV5-6
TGTGCCAGCAGCTTGGCTCGGTATTTGACTAGCGGCCAAGAGACCCAGTACTTC
CASSLARYLTSGQETQYF
>-|TRBJ2-7|once|TRBV5-1
TGCGCCAGCAGCTTGAGGACCTACGAGCAGTACTTC
CASSLRTYEQYF
>TRBD1|TRBJ2-7|-|TRBV30
TGTGCCTACGCCTTCGGACAGGGGGCCCACGAGCAGTACTTC
CAYAFGQGAHEQYF
>-|TRBJ1-2|-|TRBV28
TGTGCCAGCATGTCCTTGGCGGGGATTGACGCAGGCCCTAACTATGGCTACACCTTC
CASMSLAGIDAGPNYGYTF
>TRBD1|TRBJ2-7|-|TRBV4-1
TGCGCCAGCAGCCAGGTCGGGGGCAGGGGGCCCGAGCAGTACTTC
CASSQVGGRGPEQYF
>-|TRBJ1-5|-|TRBV30
TGTGCCTGGAGTGTTCCACCCACCCAACTCCCCTACCGGGACAAGGACAATCAGCCCCAGCATTTT
CAWSVPPTQLPYRDKDNQPQHF
>-|TRBJ1-1|-|TRBV7-2
TGTGCCAGCAGCCCCGGTTCCTTGAACACTGAAGCTTTCTTT
CASSPGSLNTEAFF
>TRBD1|TRBJ2-3|-|TRBV4-2
TGTGCCAGCAGCCAAGTTCGGGGGACAGGGGGCGCAGATACGCAGTATTTT
CASSQVRGTGGADTQYF
>TRBD1|TRBJ1-6|-|TRBV27
TGTGCCAGCAGTCTAGTACAGGGGAGCTTTAGTTCACCCCTCCACTTT
CASSLVQGSFSSPLHF
>-|TRBJ1-2|few|TRBV30
TGTGCCTGCGTGGAGGGGACTAGCTATGGCTACACCTTC
CACVEGTSYGYTF
>-|TRBJ2-7|-|TRBV7-2
TGTGCCAGCAGCTCTCCGGACATGAGCTACGAGCAGTACTTC
CASSSPDMSYEQYF
>-|TRBJ1-1|-|TRBV2
TGTGCCAGCAGTGTTATGAACACTGAAGCTTTCTTT
CASSVMNTEAFF
>-|TRBJ1-6|few|TRBV27
TGTGCCAGCAGTCCCTATTCCTCCGGGAATTCACCCCTCCACTTT
CASSPYSSGNSPLHF
>-|TRBJ1-1|-|TRBV19
TGTGCCAGTAGTCTCTGGGGGGCTGTGAGCACTGAAGCTTTCTTT
CASSLWGAVSTEAFF
>TRBD1|TRBJ1-5|-|TRBV7-8
TGTGCCAGCAGCGAAACAGGGGGTCTTAGCAATCAGCCCCAGCATTTT
CASSETGGLSNQPQHF
>TRBD2|TRBJ2-1|once|TRBV4-1
TGCGCCAGCAGCCAAGACCGACTAGCGGGGGAGCAGTTCTTC
CASSQDRLAGEQFF
>-|TRBJ2-5|-|TRBV4-1
TGCGCCAGCAGCCGGTTGGGACTCACACAAGAGACCCAGTACTTC
CASSRLGLTQETQYF
>-|TRBJ1-3|-|TRBV15
TGTGCCACCAGCAGAGATCAACAGGGAAACACCATATATTTT
CATSRDQQGNTIYF
>-|TRBJ1-1|-|TRBV4-1
TGCGCCAGCAGCCCTGCTGGATTGGGGAGCACTGAAGCTTTCTTT
CASSPAGLGSTEAFF
>TRBD1|TRBJ2-1|once|TRBV27
TGTGCCAGCAGCAACAGGGGGCGGGAGCAGTTCTTC
CASSNRGREQFF
>-|TRBJ2-5|-|TRBV4-1
TGCGCCAGCAGCCAAGGGACGAGCGGTCCTTGGGAGACCCAGTACTTC
CASSQGTSGPWETQYF
>TRBD1|TRBJ2-7|-|TRBV4-3
TGCGCCAGCAGCCAAGGACAGGGGGCCTACGAGCAGTACTTC
CASSQGQGAYEQYF
>TRBD1|TRBJ2-5|-|TRBV9
TGTGCCAGCAGCGTACAGGGGGCGCGCGAGACCCAGTACTTC
CASSVQGARETQYF
>-|TRBJ1-1|-|TRBV11-1
TGTGCCAGCAGCCCGGTCGGGATATTGGGGACTGAAGCTTTCTTT
CASSPVGILGTEAFF
>TRBD1|TRBJ2-5|-|TRBV7-2
TGTGCCAGCAGCTCAGGACAGGGGTGGGAGACCCAGTACTTC
CASSSGQGWETQYF
>TRBD2|TRBJ2-1|-|TRBV15
TGTGCCACCAGCAGAGAACTAGCGGGGAAGTACAATGAGCAGTTCTTC
CATSRELAGKYNEQFF
>TRBD1|TRBJ2-3|-|TRBV7-8
TGTGCCAGCAGCCTATGGACAGGGAAGGCAGATACGCAGTATTTT
CASSLWTGKADTQYF
>TRBD1|TRBJ1-4|-|TRBV6-5
TGTGCCAGCAGTCAGGGGGCGCAGAGGGAAAAACTGTTTTTT
CASSQGAQREKLFF
>TRBD1|TRBJ1-2|-|TRBV5-1
TGCGCCAGCAGCTTAAACAGGGGGAACTATGGCTACACCTTC
CASSLNRGNYGYTF
>TRBD1|TRBJ1-4|-|TRBV7-9
TGTGCCAGCAGCTGGGACAGGGGGCCGCGGAAACTGTTTTTT
CASSWDRGPRKLFF
>-|TRBJ2-7|-|TRBV28
TGTGCCAGCAGTTTATTCTCCTACGAGCAGTACTTC
CASSLFSYEQYF